One and the same sample provided the 12 T cell receptor beta chains below, sequenced in a study of T cell responses to AZD1222 COVID-19 vaccine. Libraries were prepared by immunoSEQ multiplex PCR; TCRdb keeps only in-frame clonotypes and omits some of them. This table holds 150,000 to 200,000 clones, about 91% found once. This sample comprised peripheral blood, obtained 28 days after the second AZD1222 dose. These receptors all stem from an adult who received the AZD1222 COVID-19 vaccine.

This clone was seen a single time. The V call is TRBV7-2, the J call TRBJ1-1, with D possibly being TRBD1 (6 bases). This CDR3 has 16 residues. The V gene lost 2 bases and the J gene lost 4 bases, with 17 bases spanning the gap. Germline CDR1 is SGHTA and CDR2 is FQGNSA. The CDR3, as DNA: TGTGCCAGCAGCTTATTTACCGGGACAATGGGCACTGAAGCTTTCTTT. Its translation is CASSLFTGTMGTEAFF.

V is TRBV5-1 and J is TRBJ1-2; no reliable D call. Germline assignment: CDR1 SGHRS and CDR2 YFSETQ. There are 14 residues in the CDR3. Trimming removed 0 bases from V and 4 bases from J, with 10 bases in between. For the CDR3, the DNA is TGCGCCAGCAGCTTGGGGACGGATGTCTATGGCTACACCTTC. Protein: CASSLGTDVYGYTF.

The chain links TRBV2 to TRBJ1-2; unclear D gene. The V end was cut by 8 bases, the J end by 2 bases, with 18 bases between. This CDR3 contains 15 residues. Germline CDR1 and CDR2: SNHLY and FYNNEI. The chain's CDR3 is CASSRPPRPNYGYTF. The CDR3 DNA sequence: TGTGCCAGCTCACGACCCCCGAGGCCGAACTATGGCTACACCTTC.

The chain employs TRBV10-3 and TRBJ1-2, with 8 positions matching TRBD1. The V segment lost 0 bases and the J segment 7 bases; nucleotides outside the gene matches: 7. This CDR3 comprises 15 residues. Germline values: CDR1 ENHRY, CDR2 SYGVKD. Here the CDR3 reads CAISESGGRGLGYTF. The CDR3 DNA follows: TGTGCCATCAGTGAGTCAGGTGGCAGGGGGCTTGGCTACACCTTC.

The V and J genes are TRBV5-6 and TRBJ1-2; D gene unclear. From germline, CDR1 is SGHDT and CDR2 YYEEEE. The CDR3 extends over 14 amino acids. The V and J ends lost 3 bases and 8 bases respectively, with 17 bases between them. CDR3 DNA sequence: TGTGCCAGCAGCTCCGATGTATCGTGGCCCGGCTACACCTTC. This translates into CASSSDVSWPGYTF.

The chain has TRBV5-6 and TRBJ2-2; D uncertain. CDR1 is SGHDT and CDR2 is YYEEEE in the germline V gene. The CDR3 runs 12 residues. Trimming took 2 bases from V and 6 from J, leaving 5 bases between them. CDR3 nucleotides: TGTGCCAGCAGCTTAGACCCCGGGGAGCTGTTTTTT. Protein: CASSLDPGELFF.

The chain joins TRBV27 to TRBJ2-7; no clear D gene. This CDR3 contains 16 residues. With 0 bases removed from V and 2 bases from J, the gap between germline ends came to 14 bases. CDR1 is MNHEY and CDR2 is SMNVEV in the germline V gene (reference sequence). This chain's CDR3 is CASSLSAGRGAYEQYF. CDR3 bases: TGTGCCAGCAGTTTATCAGCAGGCAGAGGAGCCTACGAGCAGTACTTC.

The CDR3 coding sequence is TGCGCCAGCAGCCTCCAGGGGGGCACAGGATTCATGAACACTGAAGCTTTCTTT. Its translation is CASSLQGGTGFMNTEAFF. The rearrangement joins TRBV4-1 to TRBJ1-1, with 7 bases lining up with TRBD1. The CDR3 totals 18 residues. After removal of 4 bases from V and 0 bases from J, the junction contained 14 bases not matched to a gene. CDR1 is MGHRA and CDR2 is YSYEKL in the germline V gene.

The V and J genes are TRBV7-2 and TRBJ2-2; 7 bases agree with TRBD2. Germline CDR1 SGHTA, CDR2 FQGNSA. V was clipped by 2 bases and J by 2 bases; unmatched bases: 5. The CDR3 consists of 16 residues. CDR3 DNA sequence: TGTGCCAGCAGCTTAATGGCGGGGGATAACACCGGGGAGCTGTTTTTT. It codes for CASSLMAGDNTGELFF.

The chain carries TRBV9 and TRBJ2-5; 11 nucleotides match TRBD2. J was trimmed by 5 bases and V by 3 bases; bases with no gene match: 6. There are 15 residues in the CDR3. Per germline, CDR1 SGDLS and CDR2 YYNGEE. The CDR3: CASSELAGVQETQYF. CDR3 coding DNA: TGTGCCAGCAGCGAACTAGCGGGGGTACAGGAGACCCAGTACTTC. Full variable domain (remainder filled in from reference TRBV9 and TRBJ2-5): DSGVTQTPKHLITATGQRVTLRCSPRSGDLSVYWYQQSLDQGLQFLIQYYNGEERAKGNILERFSAQQFPDLHSELNLSSLELGDSALYFCASSELAGVQETQYFGPGTRLLVL.

This chain joins TRBV27 and TRBJ1-2; 7 bases line up with TRBD1. Trimming removed 6 bases from V and 7 bases from J; junction bases left unmatched: 8. The CDR3 has 13 amino acids. CDR1 and CDR2 (germline): MNHEY, SMNVEV (reference sequence). The CDR3, as DNA: TGTGCCAGCAGCTCGGGACAGTTCGGTGGCTACACCTTC. Encoded protein: CASSSGQFGGYTF.

The chain combines TRBV9 with TRBJ2-1; D perhaps matches TRBD2 (5 bases). This CDR3 is built from 14 residues. The germline gives CDR1 SGDLS, CDR2 YYNGEE. The germline V and J ends were trimmed by 3 bases and 0 bases, with 7 bases remaining between them. The CDR3 protein is CASSDGNSYNEQFF. CDR3 sequence (DNA): TGTGCCAGCAGCGACGGGAACTCCTACAATGAGCAGTTCTTC.